This T cell receptor beta chain was documented in a study of cytotoxic CD8 clonotypes in ibrutinib-treated CLL. Study summary: In all, about a dozen patients were relapsed/refractory, under 16 were treatment-naive and roughly 18 were IGHV unmutated. Study-level points and caveats: Starting clonality was above that of age-matched healthy donors and tracked circulating CD8+ T-cell counts. Public clonotypes occurred uncommonly; on treatment, they contracted or remained stable.

Of note for this clone: The target antigen is unknown.

With sequencing, the targeted depth ranged from 1 in 200,000 to 1 in 1 million T cells. TCRdb keeps only in-frame clones here, not all; method: immunoSEQ multiplex PCR. The sample includes 150,000 or so clones, 75% to 85% seen only once; the top ten take roughly 12%. Germline CDR1 is SGHNT and CDR2 is YENEEA. This CDR3 is 14 amino acids long. Germline trimming cut 5 bases from V and 7 bases from J; bases unmatched to any gene: 5. V usage is TRBV11-3 and J usage is TRBJ2-2; 9 bases agree with TRBD1. The clonotype comes from a human donor with chronic lymphocytic leukemia. The sequencing used PBMCs, collected after 12 months of ibrutinib treatment. The CDR3 loop is CASSRTGVGGELFF. CDR3 in DNA: TGTGCCAGCAGCCGGACAGGGGTTGGCGGGGAGCTGTTTTTT.